This T cell receptor beta chain was recovered during a study of blood T cell repertoires in COVID-19. In the original workflow: Cell counts per sample came from amplifying reference gene primers. Profiling relied on immunoSEQ multiplex PCR, and the TCRdb table lists in-frame clones only, not all of them. That table is the source of V, J and clone size, and D and trimming were worked out from the DNA. The sample lists approximately 220,000 clones; 70% to 90% were seen once. The sequenced sample was peripheral blood. The clonotype comes from a woman of 80 years or more with acute or convalescent COVID-19.

The CDR3 DNA follows: TGTGCCAGCAGTTTATTCGCGGGGGGGGCCAACGTCCTGACTTTC. Translated, it gives CASSLFAGGANVLTF. The V gene is TRBV27, the J gene TRBJ2-6; D might be TRBD2 (6 bases). Deletions cut 1 base from V and 4 bases from J, with 8 bases between. CDR1 is MNHEY, CDR2 SMNVEV, per germline (reference sequence). The CDR3 contains 15 residues.